This T cell receptor (beta chain) emerged from a study of CD8 T cells in ankylosing spondylitis. Germline lookup yields CDR1 SGHTA and CDR2 FQGNSA. V lost 1 base, J lost 11 bases, and 20 bases lay in between. The CDR3 length is 16 residues. TCRdb redid the calling of the 5' RACE reads with MiXCR, one entry per CDR3 protein. The table records around 150,000 distinct CDR3 sequences, 6% to 8% of them present only once. Many counts were recorded for this clonotype. The chain uses TRBV7-2 and TRBJ1-4; D uncertain. Sequenced sample: blood, either unsorted or a sorted T cell fraction (not recorded which). The sequence was collected from a female donor with ankylosing spondylitis or in good health (not recorded which). CDR3 sequence (DNA): TGTGCCAGCAGCTTAGAGGACGGCAGGACGGTGAGGAAACTGTTTTTT. Its translation is CASSLEDGRTVRKLFF.